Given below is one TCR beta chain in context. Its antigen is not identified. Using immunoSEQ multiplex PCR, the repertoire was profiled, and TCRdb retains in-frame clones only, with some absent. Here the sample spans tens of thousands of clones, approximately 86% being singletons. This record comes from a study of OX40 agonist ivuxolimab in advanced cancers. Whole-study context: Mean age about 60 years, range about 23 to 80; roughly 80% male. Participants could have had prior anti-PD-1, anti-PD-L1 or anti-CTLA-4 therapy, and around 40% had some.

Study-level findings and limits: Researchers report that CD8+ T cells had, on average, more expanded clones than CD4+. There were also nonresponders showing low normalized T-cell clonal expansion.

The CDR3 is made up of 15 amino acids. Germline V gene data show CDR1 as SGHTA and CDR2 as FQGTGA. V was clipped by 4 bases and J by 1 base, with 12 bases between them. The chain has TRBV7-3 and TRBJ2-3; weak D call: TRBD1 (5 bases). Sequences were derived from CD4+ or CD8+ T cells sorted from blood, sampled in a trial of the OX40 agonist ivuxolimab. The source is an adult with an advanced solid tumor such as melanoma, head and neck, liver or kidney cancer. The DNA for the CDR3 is TGTGCCAGCAGCTCTGGGGCCTTCCGCACAGATACGCAGTATTTT. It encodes CASSSGAFRTDTQYF.